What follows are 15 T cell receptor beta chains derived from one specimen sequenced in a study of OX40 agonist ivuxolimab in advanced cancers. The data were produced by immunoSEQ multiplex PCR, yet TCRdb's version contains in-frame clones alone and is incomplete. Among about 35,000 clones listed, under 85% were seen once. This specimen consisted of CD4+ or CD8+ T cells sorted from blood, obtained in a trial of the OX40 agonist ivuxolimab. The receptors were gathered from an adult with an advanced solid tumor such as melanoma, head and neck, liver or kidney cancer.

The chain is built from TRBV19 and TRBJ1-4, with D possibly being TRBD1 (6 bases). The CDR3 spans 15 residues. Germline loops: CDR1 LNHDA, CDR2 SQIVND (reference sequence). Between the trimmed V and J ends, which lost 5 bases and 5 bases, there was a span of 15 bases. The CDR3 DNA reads TGTGCCAGTAGTCCCTCCGGGACAAGGAATGAAAAACTGTTTTTT. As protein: CASSPSGTRNEKLFF.

CDR3 in DNA: TGTGCCAGCAGCTTATCAGGGAATAAATATGGCTACACCTTC. Translated: CASSLSGNKYGYTF. This chain joins TRBV5-6 and TRBJ1-2; D perhaps matches TRBD1 (5 bases). The CDR3 consists of 14 residues. Between the trimmed V and J ends, which lost 2 bases and 5 bases, there was a span of 13 bases. Germline V CDR1 and CDR2: SGHDT, YYEEEE.

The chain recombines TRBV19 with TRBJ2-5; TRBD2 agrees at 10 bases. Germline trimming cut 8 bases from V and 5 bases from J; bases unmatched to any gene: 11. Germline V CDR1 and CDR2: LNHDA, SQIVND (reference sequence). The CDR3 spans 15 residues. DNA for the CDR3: TGTGCCAGTGGGCCAGCGGGGGGGCGTCAGGAGACCCAGTACTTC. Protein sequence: CASGPAGGRQETQYF.

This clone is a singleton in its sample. The CDR3 here is CAWNLPGLGNQPQHF. In DNA, the CDR3 is TGTGCCTGGAACCTACCGGGACTCGGGAATCAGCCCCAGCATTTT. The chain uses TRBV30 and TRBJ1-5; D may be TRBD1 (5 bases). This CDR3 is 15 amino acids long. V was cut by 4 bases and J by 4 bases, with 17 bases left in between. Germline CDR1 reads GTSNPN; CDR2 reads SVGIG (reference sequence).

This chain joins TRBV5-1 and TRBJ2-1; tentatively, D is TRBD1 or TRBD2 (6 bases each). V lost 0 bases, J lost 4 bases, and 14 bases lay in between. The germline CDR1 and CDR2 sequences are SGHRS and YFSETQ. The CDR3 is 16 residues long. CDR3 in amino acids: CASSLAGGHGYNEQFF. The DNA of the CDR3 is TGCGCCAGCAGCTTGGCCGGGGGACACGGGTACAATGAGCAGTTCTTC.

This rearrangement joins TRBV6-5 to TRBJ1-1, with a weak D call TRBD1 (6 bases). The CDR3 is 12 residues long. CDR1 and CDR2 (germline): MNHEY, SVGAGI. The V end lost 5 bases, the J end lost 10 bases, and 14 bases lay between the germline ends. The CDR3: CASSIPGQIAFF. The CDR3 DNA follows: TGTGCCAGCAGTATTCCAGGACAGATAGCTTTCTTT.

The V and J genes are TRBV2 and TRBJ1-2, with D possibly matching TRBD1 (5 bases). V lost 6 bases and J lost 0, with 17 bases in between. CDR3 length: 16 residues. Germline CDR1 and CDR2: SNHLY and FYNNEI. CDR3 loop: CASSPGTPLANYGYTF. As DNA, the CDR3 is TGTGCCAGCAGCCCCGGGACTCCTTTAGCTAACTATGGCTACACCTTC.

Written as DNA, the CDR3 is TGTGCAAGTCGCTTAGCGGGGGCACGGGTGGCAGATACGCAGTATTTT. Protein product: CASRLAGARVADTQYF. The chain recombines TRBV12-2 with TRBJ2-3; TRBD1, the table's D call, was not compared with the DNA. TRBV12-2 is marked as a pseudogene. The CDR3 loop spans 16 amino acids.

In nucleotides, the CDR3 is TGTGCCAGCAGTTCGTCCGGGACAGGGGGATACGCTGAAGCTTTCTTT. This gives the protein CASSSSGTGGYAEAFF. The V gene is TRBV28, the J gene TRBJ1-1; 11 bases line up with TRBD1. From germline, CDR1 is MDHEN and CDR2 SYDVKM. The CDR3 has 16 residues. Trimming cost V 4 bases and J 6 bases; bases outside gene matches: 10. The variable domain in full, completed from reference TRBV28 and TRBJ1-1, reads DVKVTQSSRYLVKRTGEKVFLECVQDMDHENMFWYRQDPGLGLRLIYFSYDVKMKEKGDIPEGYSVSREKKERFSLILESASTNQTSMYLCASSSSGTGGYAEAFFGQGTRLTVV.

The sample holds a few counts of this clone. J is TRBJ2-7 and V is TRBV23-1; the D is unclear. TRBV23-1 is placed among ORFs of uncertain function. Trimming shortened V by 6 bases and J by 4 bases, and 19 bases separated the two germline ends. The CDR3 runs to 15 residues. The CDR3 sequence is CASSPARVQDYEQYF. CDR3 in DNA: TGCGCCAGCAGCCCAGCCCGGGTCCAGGATTACGAGCAGTACTTC.

The DNA of the CDR3 is TGTGCCAGCAGCTCCCCTAGACTAGCGGGGGGGCCTAAATCCGGCGGGTCCTACAATGAGCAGTTCTTC. As protein: CASSSPRLAGGPKSGGSYNEQFF. This sequence joins TRBV9 and TRBJ2-1; TRBD2 matches 14 bases. CDR3 size: 23 residues. Per germline, CDR1 SGDLS and CDR2 YYNGEE. The V segment lost 4 bases and the J segment 1 base; nucleotides outside the gene matches: 22.

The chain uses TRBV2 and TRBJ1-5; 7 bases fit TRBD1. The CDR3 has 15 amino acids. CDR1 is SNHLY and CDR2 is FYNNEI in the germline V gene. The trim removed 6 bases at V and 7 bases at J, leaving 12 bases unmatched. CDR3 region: CASREDRLGGQPQHF. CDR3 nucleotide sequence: TGTGCCAGCAGAGAGGACAGGCTCGGGGGACAGCCCCAGCATTTT.

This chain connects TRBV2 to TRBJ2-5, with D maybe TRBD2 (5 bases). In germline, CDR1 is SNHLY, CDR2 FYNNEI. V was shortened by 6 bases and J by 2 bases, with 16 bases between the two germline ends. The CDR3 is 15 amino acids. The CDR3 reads CASSPRTGGQETQYF. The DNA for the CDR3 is TGTGCCAGCAGCCCCAGGACTGGTGGGCAAGAGACCCAGTACTTC.

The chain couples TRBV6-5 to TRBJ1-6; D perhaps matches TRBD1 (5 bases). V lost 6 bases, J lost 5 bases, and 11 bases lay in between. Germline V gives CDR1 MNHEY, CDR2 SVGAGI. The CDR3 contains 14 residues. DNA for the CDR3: TGTGCCAGCAGGAGGGGAAGACATAATTCACCCCTCCACTTT. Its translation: CASRRGRHNSPLHF.

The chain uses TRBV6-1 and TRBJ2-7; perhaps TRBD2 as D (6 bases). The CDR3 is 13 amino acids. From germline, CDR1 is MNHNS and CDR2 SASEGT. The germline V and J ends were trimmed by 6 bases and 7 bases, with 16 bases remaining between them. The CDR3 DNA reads TGTGCCAGCAGGATCGGGGGAGCATCTGAGCAGTACTTC. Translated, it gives CASRIGGASEQYF.